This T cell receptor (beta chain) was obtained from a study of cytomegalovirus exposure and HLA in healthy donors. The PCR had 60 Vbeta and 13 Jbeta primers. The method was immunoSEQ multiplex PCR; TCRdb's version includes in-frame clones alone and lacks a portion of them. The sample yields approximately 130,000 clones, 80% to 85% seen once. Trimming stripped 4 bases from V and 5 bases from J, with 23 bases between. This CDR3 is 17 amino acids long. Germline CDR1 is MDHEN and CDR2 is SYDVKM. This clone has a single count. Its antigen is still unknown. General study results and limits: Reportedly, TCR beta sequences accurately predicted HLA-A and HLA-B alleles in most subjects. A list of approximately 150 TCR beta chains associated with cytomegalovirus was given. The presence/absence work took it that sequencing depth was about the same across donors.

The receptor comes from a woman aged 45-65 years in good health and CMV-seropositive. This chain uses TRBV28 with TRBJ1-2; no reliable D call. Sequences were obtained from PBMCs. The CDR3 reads CASSSWMERRRAYGYTF. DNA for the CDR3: TGTGCCAGCAGTTCCTGGATGGAGCGACGGAGGGCTTATGGCTACACCTTC.